This TCR beta chain stems from a study of T cells in localized non-small cell lung cancer. TCRdb keeps only in-frame clones here, not all; method: immunoSEQ multiplex PCR. The sample has 48,000 or so clones, 70% to 90% seen once; the top ten hold about 20%. The CDR3 consists of 13 residues. The V gene's germline CDR1 is SGHRS and CDR2 YFSETQ. Deletions cut 4 bases from V and 1 base from J, with 7 bases between. The receptor was isolated from a male donor at least 60 years old with stage III squamous cell lung carcinoma. This chain joins TRBV5-1 and TRBJ2-3; unclear D gene. Source: peripheral blood, taken before any cancer treatment. DNA for the CDR3: TGCGCCAGCAGCGATCAGGGCACAGATACGCAGTATTTT. Translated: CASSDQGTDTQYF.